The 22 T cell receptor beta chains given below trace back to one sample, sequenced in a study of CD8+CD57+ T cells in acquired aplastic anemia. TCR beta VDJ and CDR3 profiles were obtained from a genomic DNA template. TCRdb re-analysed the reads in MiXCR, keeping a single row per CDR3 protein. The sample lists about 160,000 distinct CDR3 sequences, more than 40% occurring once. It was patients with CD8+CD57+ cell expansion by flow cytometry who were chosen for sequencing. The sequencing input was sorted CD4+, CD8+, or CD8+CD57+ T cells (not recorded which) from PBMCs. These receptors were taken from a human donor with aplastic anemia.

The rearrangement links TRBV29-1 to TRBJ1-4; 7 bases align to TRBD1. In germline, CDR1 is SQVTM, CDR2 ANQGSEA. The CDR3 has 13 residues. V trimming: 6 bases; J trimming: 8 bases; junction bases outside the gene matches: 9. The CDR3: CSVAGGVKEKLFF. CDR3 coding DNA: TGCAGCGTAGCAGGGGGAGTAAAGGAAAAACTGTTTTTT.

The chain has TRBV10-2 and TRBJ2-7; D unclear. This CDR3 has 15 amino acids. Germline V gives CDR1 WSHSY, CDR2 SAAADI. Trimming stripped 0 bases from V and 2 bases from J, with 11 bases between. The CDR3 sequence: CASSESLQGAYEQYF. DNA of the CDR3: TGCGCCAGCAGTGAGTCCCTACAAGGTGCCTACGAGCAGTACTTC.

This rearrangement joins TRBV18 to TRBJ1-5, with D perhaps matching TRBD1 (6 bases). Trimming shortened V by 3 bases and J by 3 bases, and 9 bases separated the two germline ends. CDR1 and CDR2 from the germline V gene are KGHSH and LQKENI. CDR3 size: 14 residues. CDR3 sequence (DNA): TGTGCCAGCTCACCCGCAGGGGCCAATCAGCCCCAGCATTTT. Its translation: CASSPAGANQPQHF.

This clonotype has only one observation. A clone one base away is much larger, so this may be a read error. V gene TRBV13 combines with J gene TRBJ2-3, with TRBD2 as a possible D gene (5 bases). The CDR3 contains 17 residues. Trimming took off 5 bases at V and 0 bases at J, with 18 bases between the two ends. Germline lookup yields CDR1 PRHDT and CDR2 FYEKMQ (reference sequence). The CDR3 sequence is CASSLEVEDSSTDTQYF. The CDR3 coding sequence is TGTGCCAGCAGCCTCGAAGTGGAGGATTCTAGCACAGATACGCAGTATTTT.

This clonotype was counted only a few times. This chain links TRBV10-2 with TRBJ1-1; no firm D call. The germline V and J ends were trimmed by 2 bases and 7 bases, with 5 bases remaining between them. CDR1 and CDR2 from the germline V gene are WSHSY and SAAADI. CDR3 length: 11 amino acids. CDR3 amino acids: CASSETDEAFF. DNA of the CDR3: TGCGCCAGCAGTGAGACGGATGAAGCTTTCTTT.

This clonotype was detected only a few times. DNA for the CDR3: TGCGCCAGCTCAACCCGGGACGGGGGGGTTGTAGACAATGAGCAGTTCTTC. Translated, it gives CASSTRDGGVVDNEQFF. The rearrangement joins TRBV5-1 to TRBJ2-1; TRBD2 matches 8 bases. Germline V CDR1 and CDR2: SGHRS, YFSETQ. The CDR3 totals 17 residues. The trim removed 7 bases at V and 5 bases at J, leaving 17 bases unmatched.

V gene TRBV19 combines with J gene TRBJ2-3, with D tentatively TRBD2 (6 bases). CDR1 and CDR2 from the germline V gene are LNHDA and SQIVND (reference sequence). The CDR3 length is 14 residues. The V gene lost 6 bases and the J gene lost 1 base, with 11 bases spanning the gap. As DNA, the CDR3 is TGTGCCAGTAGCAGGACGGGAGGCACAGATACGCAGTATTTT. Residues: CASSRTGGTDTQYF.

This clonotype appeared many times. The V gene is TRBV11-2, the J gene TRBJ2-1; D is perhaps TRBD2 (7 bases). This CDR3 spans 14 amino acids. The V end was cut by 10 bases, the J end by 1 base, with 14 bases between. The germline CDR1 and CDR2 sequences are SGHAT and FQNNGV. CDR3 nucleotides: TGTGCCACCGTAGGGGGAGGGTCCTACAATGAGCAGTTCTTC. Its translation: CATVGGGSYNEQFF.

Many counts were recorded for this clonotype. The CDR3 reads CASSQDGQGANQPQHF. The CDR3 DNA sequence: TGCGCCAGCAGCCAAGATGGACAGGGGGCTAACCAGCCCCAGCATTTT. The chain carries TRBV4-1 and TRBJ1-5; the match to TRBD1 covers 11 bases. V gave up 0 bases and J gave up 7 bases; unmatched junction bases: 5. The CDR3 consists of 16 residues. Germline V gene lookup returns CDR1 MGHRA and CDR2 YSYEKL.

The J gene is TRBJ2-6, the V gene TRBV20-1; no definite D call. Germline values: CDR1 DFQATT, CDR2 SNEGSKA (reference sequence). V lost 4 bases and J 4 bases, leaving 8 bases between the germline ends. CDR3 length: 13 residues. Here the CDR3 reads CSAIDVGANVLTF. The CDR3 DNA reads TGCAGTGCTATAGACGTCGGGGCCAACGTCCTGACTTTC.

In the case of this clonotype: The CDR3 does not close with the conserved phenylalanine or tryptophan, likely indicating a read error. The chain joins TRBV15 to TRBJ2-7; D is perhaps TRBD2 (6 bases). Deletions cut 1 base from V and 4 bases from J, with 14 bases between. CDR3 length equals 15 residues. CDR1 is LNHNV, CDR2 YYDKDF, per germline (reference sequence). The CDR3 reads CATSRVSGGQYEQYA. The CDR3, as DNA: TGTGCCACCAGCAGAGTCTCTGGAGGGCAATACGAGCAGTACGCC.

This chain connects TRBV20-1 to TRBJ1-6; D might be TRBD1 (5 bases). Germline values: CDR1 DFQATT, CDR2 SNEGSKA (reference sequence). The CDR3 sequence is 16 residues long. V lost 0 bases, J lost 3 bases, and 12 bases lay in between. This CDR3 is CSARDIREVYNSPLHF. As DNA, the CDR3 is TGCAGTGCTAGAGATATCAGGGAAGTCTATAATTCACCCCTCCACTTT.

This sequence joins TRBV2 and TRBJ2-5; the match to TRBD1 covers 8 bases. Germline CDR1 is SNHLY and CDR2 is FYNNEI. J gave up 5 bases and V 3 bases, and 8 bases lay outside the gene matches. The CDR3 totals 15 residues. The CDR3 loop is CASSDGGQVGETQYF. The DNA for the CDR3 is TGTGCCAGCAGTGACGGGGGACAGGTCGGGGAGACCCAGTACTTC.

This clonotype turned up a few times. The gene calls are TRBV6-5 and TRBJ2-1, with TRBD2 matching 11 bases. V lost 0 bases, J lost 12 bases, and 7 bases stayed unmatched. The CDR3 runs to 15 residues. Germline V lookup: CDR1 MNHEY, CDR2 SVGAGI. The CDR3 protein is CASSYSGLAALGQFF. CDR3 in DNA: TGTGCCAGCAGTTACTCGGGACTAGCGGCTCTCGGGCAGTTCTTC.

The chain recombines TRBV24-1 with TRBJ1-2; 9 nucleotides agree with TRBD1. This CDR3 comprises 14 residues. Germline CDR1 reads KGHDR; CDR2 reads SFDVKD. J lost 6 bases, V lost 6 bases, and 7 bases had no gene match. This chain's CDR3 is CATSPRQGGNGYTF. CDR3 coding DNA: TGTGCCACCAGTCCCCGACAGGGGGGAAATGGCTACACCTTC.

Regarding this clonotype: A clone one base away is much larger, so this may be a read error. The J gene is TRBJ1-1, the V gene TRBV7-6; TRBD1 might be the D (6 bases). CDR1 is SGHVS and CDR2 is FNYEAQ in the germline V gene. V lost 1 base, J lost 4 bases, and 10 bases lay in between. The CDR3 contains 14 residues. The CDR3 is CASSLGGASTEAFF. CDR3 DNA sequence: TGTGCCAGCAGCTTAGGGGGGGCGAGCACTGAAGCTTTCTTT.

The gene calls are TRBV19 and TRBJ2-1; TRBD2 agrees at 10 bases. J gave up 5 bases and V 6 bases, and 4 bases lay outside the gene matches. Germline-derived CDR1 and CDR2 are LNHDA and SQIVND (reference sequence). The CDR3 contains 14 residues. CDR3 amino acids: CASRRLAGDNEQFF. The CDR3 DNA follows: TGTGCCAGTAGACGACTAGCGGGTGACAATGAGCAGTTCTTC. Filled out from reference TRBV19 and TRBJ2-1, the complete variable domain reads DGGITQSPKYLFRKEGQNVTLSCEQNLNHDAMYWYRQDPGQGLRLIYYSQIVNDFQKGDIAEGYSVSREKKESFPLTVTSAQKNPTAFYLCASRRLAGDNEQFFGPGTRLTVL.

Concerning this clonotype: A much larger clone differs from this one at a single base, so this may be a read error. The genes are TRBV9 and TRBJ2-2, with D maybe TRBD2 (6 bases). The CDR3 covers 13 residues. CDR1 is SGDLS, CDR2 YYNGEE, per germline. The CDR3 is CASSQTDTGGLFF. The CDR3 DNA is TGTGCCAGCAGCCAGACAGACACCGGGGGGCTGTTTTTT.

With respect to this clonotype: Its ends do not fully match the called genes, so a read error is possible. The V and J genes are TRBV10-3 and TRBJ1-2; 7 bases align to TRBD1. The germline V gene has CDR1 ENHRY and CDR2 SYGVKD. There are 13 residues in the CDR3. In DNA, the CDR3 is TGTGCCAGCACCAAAAGGGGGCAAGGCGGCTATACCTTC. It yields the protein CASTKRGQGGYTF.

This clonotype was seen at least ten times. V gene TRBV7-8 combines with J gene TRBJ2-7; TRBD1 might be the D (6 bases). Germline V CDR1 and CDR2: SGHVS, FQNEAQ. CDR3 length equals 15 residues. The V gene lost 3 bases and the J gene lost 3 bases, with 15 bases spanning the gap. This chain's CDR3 is CASSFLDRHYYEQYF. CDR3 nucleotide sequence: TGTGCCAGCAGCTTTTTGGACAGACACTACTACGAGCAGTACTTC.

This clonotype was seen at least ten times. The chain combines TRBV9 with TRBJ1-1; tentative D call: TRBD1 (5 bases). The CDR3 covers 15 residues. Germline V gene lookup returns CDR1 SGDLS and CDR2 YYNGEE. Trimming took 4 bases from V and 3 from J, leaving 16 bases between them. The CDR3 DNA follows: TGTGCCAGCAGCCCTCCATGGGGGAGTGACACTGAAGCTTTCTTT. Translated, it gives CASSPPWGSDTEAFF.

The rearrangement uses TRBV7-8 and TRBJ1-5, with 9 nucleotides matching TRBD1. Per the germline V gene, CDR1 is SGHVS and CDR2 is FQNEAQ. This CDR3 has 15 amino acids. V gave up 5 bases and J gave up 4 bases; unmatched junction bases: 6. The CDR3 DNA follows: TGTGCCAGCAGCCGCCCTGACAGGGGGAATCAGCCCCAGCATTTT. It codes for CASSRPDRGNQPQHF.